This entry describes one TCR beta chain. Antigen specificity is unknown. The sample originates from a study of beta chain features in type 1 diabetes. Looking at the study overall: On cell yields, gender and age, patients and healthy donors were similar. Taken together, all samples contributed around 100 million examined sorted cells.

This CDR3 comprises 15 residues. The germline V gene encodes CDR1 GTSNPN and CDR2 SVGIG (reference sequence). Trimming took 3 bases from V and 2 from J, leaving 13 bases between them. All of the isolated RNA was reverse transcribed, so expressed TCRB transcripts were sequenced. This table comes from immunoSEQ multiplex PCR, and its TCRdb copy is limited to in-frame clones, with some not included. Of some 660,000 clones detected, more than 13% appear once; the ten largest clones hold 0.035% to 0.045%. Overall study findings and caveats: Because the template was cDNA, high-expressing cells might be over-represented. Researchers report that Type 1 diabetes patients had moderately but significantly shorter TCRB CDR3s across all four CD4+ subsets.

The TCR comes from a man in his late teens or twenties with type 1 diabetes. The chain combines TRBV30 with TRBJ1-4; unclear D gene. Specimen: naive CD4+ T cells from blood. CDR3 in amino acids: CAWSFSLRTNEKLFF. The CDR3 region has the DNA TGTGCCTGGAGCTTCAGTCTCAGGACTAATGAAAAACTGTTTTTT. The complete variable domain, with remaining parts taken from reference TRBV30 and TRBJ1-4, reads SQTIHQWPATLVQPVGSPLSLECTVEGTSNPNLYWYRQAAGRGLQLLFYSVGIGQISSEVPQNLSASRPQDRQFILSSKKLLLSDSGFYLCAWSFSLRTNEKLFFGSGTQLSVL.